This T cell receptor beta chain stems from a study of blood T cell repertoires in COVID-19. Profiling relied on immunoSEQ multiplex PCR, and the TCRdb table lists in-frame clones only, not all of them. Among approximately 100,000 clones listed, approximately 90% were seen once. Germline assignment: CDR1 PRHDT and CDR2 FYEKMQ (reference sequence). This CDR3 spans 16 amino acids. Unmatched junction bases numbered 7, after V lost 6 bases and J lost 5 bases. The sample was peripheral blood. The receptor's source is a woman of 80 years or more in a cohort sampled during active COVID-19. The V gene is TRBV13, the J gene TRBJ2-1; TRBD2 aligns across 13 bases. The CDR3 sequence is CASRTSGGLFNNEQFF. CDR3 bases: TGTGCCAGCAGGACTAGCGGGGGGCTCTTTAACAATGAGCAGTTCTTC.